This T cell receptor beta chain was found in a study of shared clonotypes between healthy human individuals. Study-wide context: Researchers drew samples from a couple of women and a few men aged 18 to 49.

The ends were cut back, 7 bases at V and 6 bases at J, with 14 bases in the middle. Germline values: CDR1 SNHLY, CDR2 FYNNEI. This CDR3 region has 13 residues. Regarding the study as a whole: Represented diversity (both genetic and exposure-history) was limited by the small number of donors.

A note on this clone: Antigen: not known.

The assay was carried out at the deep level. Several immunoSEQ plates received, in even portions, the genomic DNA of each subset. Produced via immunoSEQ multiplex PCR; TCRdb's table is partial and in-frame only. The sample lists 450,000 to 500,000 clones; approximately 79% were seen once. Sequencing was carried out using PBMCs. The clonotype was recovered from a woman in her 40s in good health. Some clones in this sample may be carry-over from other donors' samples. This rearrangement joins TRBV2 to TRBJ2-3, with D unresolved. CDR3 sequence: CASNTSPGDTQYF. The CDR3 DNA reads as TGTGCCAGCAATACCTCACCGGGCGATACGCAGTATTTT. Drawing the rest from reference TRBV2 and TRBJ2-3, the complete variable domain is EPEVTQTPSHQVTQMGQEVILRCVPISNHLYFYWYRQILGQKVEFLVSFYNNEISEKSEIFDDQFSVERPDGSNFTLKIRSTKLEDSAMYFCASNTSPGDTQYFGPGTRLTVL.